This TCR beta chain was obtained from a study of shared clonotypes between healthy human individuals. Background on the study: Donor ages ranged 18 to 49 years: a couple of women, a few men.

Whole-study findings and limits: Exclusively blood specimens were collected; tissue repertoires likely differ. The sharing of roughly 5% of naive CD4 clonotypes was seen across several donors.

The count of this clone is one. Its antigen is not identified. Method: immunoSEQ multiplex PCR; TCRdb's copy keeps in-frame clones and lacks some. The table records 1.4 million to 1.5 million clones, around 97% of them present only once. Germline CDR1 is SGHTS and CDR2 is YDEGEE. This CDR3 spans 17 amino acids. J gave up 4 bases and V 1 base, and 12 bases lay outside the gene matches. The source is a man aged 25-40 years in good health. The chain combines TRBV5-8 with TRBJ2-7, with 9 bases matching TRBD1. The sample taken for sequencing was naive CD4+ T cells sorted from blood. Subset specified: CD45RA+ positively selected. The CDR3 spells CASSLMGQGLPDYEQYF. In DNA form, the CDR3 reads TGTGCCAGCAGCTTGATGGGACAGGGCCTTCCCGATTACGAGCAGTACTTC.